These 5 T cell receptor beta chains were sequenced from one sample in a study of cytotoxic CD8 clonotypes in ibrutinib-treated CLL (dated by TCRdb to about 2021). Explained via the paper, the time point label denotes: progressive disease on ibrutinib. Receptor libraries were prepared by the immunoSEQ multiplex PCR assay. In its TCRdb copy, this immuneACCESS table keeps in-frame sequences only and misses some clones. Where compared with another copy, unresolved V genes explain less than half of these, and the others have no known cause. Here the sample has approximately 70,000 clones; around 81% occur a single time. The ten largest clones take up 7.5% to 9.5% of the sample. This sample comprised PBMCs, obtained at disease progression, from a patient treated with ibrutinib. These receptors were obtained from a human donor with chronic lymphocytic leukemia.

The V call is TRBV14, the J call TRBJ1-1, with unresolved D. The V end was cut by 4 bases, the J end by 11 bases, with 17 bases between. Germline V gene sequence: CDR1 SGHDN, CDR2 FVKESK. CDR3 size: 13 residues. Here the CDR3 reads CASSPGFGYFAFF. The CDR3 nucleotides read TGTGCCAGCAGCCCGGGGTTTGGGTATTTTGCTTTCTTT.

CDR3 amino acids: CASSVGGLVTEAFF. CDR3 sequence (DNA): TGTGCCAGCAGCGTAGGGGGGTTGGTTACTGAAGCTTTCTTT. The chain joins TRBV9 to TRBJ1-1; perhaps TRBD1 as D (5 bases). This CDR3 has 14 amino acids. Trimming cost V 0 bases and J 5 bases, with 11 bases left between them. The V gene's germline CDR1 is SGDLS and CDR2 YYNGEE.

The chain carries TRBV7-9 and TRBJ2-5, with D unresolved. The J call may be wrong; the DNA end is better matched by TRBJ2-7. CDR3 length: 16 residues. Germline lookup yields CDR1 SEHNR and CDR2 FQNEAQ (reference sequence). In DNA form, the CDR3 reads TGTGCCAGCAGCCTGACTGGATTGCTCCCTACCTACGAGCAGTACTTC. Residues: CASSLTGLLPTYEQYF.

The genes are TRBV6-6 and TRBJ1-5; tentative D call: TRBD1 (5 bases). V lost 1 base and J lost 2, with 9 bases in between. The CDR3 loop spans 15 amino acids. The germline CDR1 and CDR2 sequences are MNHNY and SVGAGI (reference sequence). CDR3 sequence (DNA): TGTGCCAGCAGTTACTTTCAGGGCGGCAATCAGCCCCAGCATTTT. As protein: CASSYFQGGNQPQHF.

This clone was observed once. The CDR3 protein is CASSPRGHTEAFF. The CDR3 DNA sequence: TGTGCCAGCTCACCACGAGGGCACACTGAAGCTTTCTTT. The V call is TRBV18, the J call TRBJ1-1; no definite D call. V was clipped by 1 base and J by 3 bases, with 6 bases between them. CDR1 KGHSH and CDR2 LQKENI come from the germline V gene. The CDR3 is 13 residues long.